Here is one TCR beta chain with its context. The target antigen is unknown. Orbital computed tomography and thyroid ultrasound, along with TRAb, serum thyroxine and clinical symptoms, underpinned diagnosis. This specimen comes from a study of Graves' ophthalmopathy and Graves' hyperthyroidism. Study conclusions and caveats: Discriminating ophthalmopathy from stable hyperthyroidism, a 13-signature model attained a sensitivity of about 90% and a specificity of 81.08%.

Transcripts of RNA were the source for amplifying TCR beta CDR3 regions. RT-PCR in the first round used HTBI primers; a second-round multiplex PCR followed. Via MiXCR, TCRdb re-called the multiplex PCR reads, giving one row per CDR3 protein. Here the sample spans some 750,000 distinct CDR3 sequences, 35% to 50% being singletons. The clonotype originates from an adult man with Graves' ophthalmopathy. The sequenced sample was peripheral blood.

Here the CDR3 reads CASRVLAGETQYF. DNA for the CDR3: TGTGCCAGCAGGGTCCTAGCGGGAGAGACCCAGTACTTC. The chain carries TRBV10-3 and TRBJ2-5; TRBD2 agrees at 8 bases. Trimming removed 10 bases from V and 4 bases from J; junction bases left unmatched: 8. The CDR3 consists of 13 residues. CDR1 and CDR2 from the germline V gene are ENHRY and SYGVKD.